Listed here is a single T cell receptor beta chain. Its antigen is as yet unknown. Time point noted: pretreatment peripheral blood. The source of the sample is a study of PD-L1 blockade in urothelial cancer. Study overall: Of under 30 patients, around 25 were males with bladder-origin urothelial cancer. Treatment start was followed by blood analysis at 3 weeks (second dose) and again at 6 weeks.

The study, taken as a whole, reports: Lower than median blood TCR clonality before treatment predicted better survival.

Here immunoSEQ multiplex PCR was the method, and the copy in TCRdb shows in-frame clones only, minus some. The table lists around 130,000 clones, approximately 84% of them singletons. Material: PBMCs, obtained around atezolizumab (anti-PD-L1) treatment. The origin of this receptor is a man aged 50 or older with urothelial cancer.

CDR3 bases: TGTGCCAGCAGCCAAGGACAGGGCCGCCACACCATATATTTT. Its protein product is CASSQGQGRHTIYF. The rearrangement uses TRBV14 and TRBJ1-3; TRBD1 agrees at 7 bases. In germline, CDR1 is SGHDN, CDR2 FVKESK. The V and J ends lost 1 base and 8 bases, in that order; junction bases with no gene match: 5. CDR3 length equals 14 residues.